This entry features one TCR beta chain sequence. What it binds is unknown. The sample comes from a study of CD8 T cells in ankylosing spondylitis. Findings and caveats of the study: Reports say disease-linked clones showed up significantly more in matched ankylosing spondylitis synovial fluid. It appeared that ankylosing spondylitis blood was characterized by a TCR beta motif of about eight highly homologous variants. Reactive arthritis synovial fluid and blood were previously reported to contain some motif variants. Disease-linked clones had a CD8+ phenotype and relatively low frequency in peripheral blood.

MiXCR, applied by TCRdb to the 5' RACE reads, yields one record per CDR3 protein. This table holds 670,000 or so distinct CDR3 sequences, roughly 19% found once. The source of this sequence is a male donor with ankylosing spondylitis. The sequencing input was blood, either unsorted or a sorted T cell fraction (not recorded which).

CDR3 region: CASSNQRIRSYNEQFF. In nucleotides, the CDR3 is TGTGCCAGCAGCAACCAAAGGATTCGCTCCTACAATGAGCAGTTCTTC. The chain has TRBV7-3 and TRBJ2-1; no definite D call. Per germline, CDR1 SGHTA and CDR2 FQGTGA. V lost 5 bases, J lost 0 bases, and 14 bases lay in between. The CDR3 spans 16 residues. The whole variable domain, remainder taken from reference TRBV7-3 and TRBJ2-1, is GAGVSQTPSNKVTEKGKYVELRCDPISGHTALYWYRQSLGQGPEFLIYFQGTGAADDSGLPNDRFFAVRPEGSVSTLKIQRTERGDSAVYLCASSNQRIRSYNEQFFGPGTRLTVL.